This T cell receptor (beta chain) was recovered during a study of CD8+CD57+ T cells in acquired aplastic anemia. The germline V gene encodes CDR1 DFQATT and CDR2 SNEGSKA (reference sequence). The CDR3 sequence is 16 residues long. With V trimmed by 2 bases and J by 3 bases, 12 bases remained unmatched. Flow cytometry had shown expanded CD8+CD57+ cells in the patients chosen for sequencing. With no exception, the patients had severe acquired aplastic anemia. The template used for profiling TCR beta VDJ and CDR3 was genomic DNA. TCRdb used MiXCR to reprocess the reads, holding one entry per CDR3 protein. The profile shows about 40,000 distinct CDR3 sequences, roughly 69% of them singletons. Ten or more counts support this clonotype.

Sequencing was done on a sample of sorted CD4+, CD8+, or CD8+CD57+ T cells (not recorded which) from PBMCs. This receptor was obtained from a human donor with aplastic anemia. The rearrangement uses TRBV20-1 and TRBJ1-2, with TRBD1 matching over 7 bases. The CDR3 is CSARHPRTGSDYGYTF. The DNA of the CDR3 is TGCAGTGCTAGACACCCCCGGACAGGTTCTGACTATGGCTACACCTTC.